One sample yielded the 23 T cell receptor beta chains listed below, sequenced in a study of identical twins. Using its own MiXCR run on the 5' RACE reads, TCRdb lists one record per CDR3 protein. The sample carries under 500,000 distinct CDR3 sequences, 13% to 15% recorded once. The data also belong to a second study, concerning yellow fever vaccine responses in identical twins.

Sequencing used CD4+ T cells sorted from blood. These receptors were obtained from a woman younger than 35 in good health.

The table lists this clonotype with a few counts. The CDR3 loop is CASSRVGLWEQYF. Written as DNA, the CDR3 is TGTGCCAGCAGCAGGGTCGGGCTGTGGGAGCAGTACTTC. The J gene is TRBJ2-7, the V gene TRBV21-1. TRBV21-1 is annotated as a pseudogene. The CDR3 has 13 amino acids.

V is TRBV5-1 and J is TRBJ2-1; D gene uncertain. This CDR3 is built from 11 residues. Germline V gene lookup returns CDR1 SGHRS and CDR2 YFSETQ. Trimming removed 5 bases from V and 12 bases from J, with 12 bases in between. CDR3 sequence: CASSYGVWQFF. The CDR3 coding sequence is TGCGCCAGCAGTTACGGTGTGTGGCAGTTCTTC.

The V gene is TRBV28, the J gene TRBJ1-5; 7 bases align to TRBD1. Germline V gene sequence: CDR1 MDHEN, CDR2 SYDVKM. The CDR3 loop spans 15 amino acids. The V segment lost 5 bases and the J segment 5 bases; nucleotides outside the gene matches: 9. CDR3 in amino acids: CASSPLQGRDQPQHF. In DNA, the CDR3 is TGTGCCAGCAGTCCGCTACAGGGGAGAGATCAGCCCCAGCATTTT. Full variable domain (rest looked up from reference TRBV28 and TRBJ1-5): DVKVTQSSRYLVKRTGEKVFLECVQDMDHENMFWYRQDPGLGLRLIYFSYDVKMKEKGDIPEGYSVSREKKERFSLILESASTNQTSMYLCASSPLQGRDQPQHFGDGTRLSIL.

This clonotype appeared many times. V and J are TRBV28 and TRBJ1-4; D unclear. Looked up from germline, CDR1 is MDHEN and CDR2 is SYDVKM. Trimming shortened V by 6 bases and J by 3 bases, and 5 bases separated the two germline ends. This CDR3 spans 12 amino acids. The chain's CDR3 is CASRLPNEKLFF. The CDR3 region has the DNA TGTGCCAGCAGACTACCTAATGAAAAACTGTTTTTT.

This clonotype came up a few times. The chain employs TRBV12-3 or TRBV12-4 and TRBJ2-2; D possibly uses TRBD1 or TRBD2 (5 bases each). The CDR3 extends over 16 amino acids. The germline V and J ends were trimmed by 5 bases and 5 bases, with 18 bases remaining between them. The CDR3 bases are TGTGCCAGCAGTCCCAGCTCCAAGGGGAGTACCGGGGAGCTGTTTTTT. This encodes CASSPSSKGSTGELFF.

This clonotype has a handful of counts. The V call is TRBV15, the J call TRBJ2-1; D possibly corresponds to TRBD2 (5 bases). CDR3 length: 13 amino acids. Trimming took 4 bases from V and 12 from J, leaving 16 bases between them. CDR1 is LNHNV, CDR2 YYDKDF, per germline (reference sequence). DNA of the CDR3: TGTGCCACCAGCACCGGCGCCCCAGGAGGGCAGTTCTTC. Residues: CATSTGAPGGQFF.

V gene TRBV7-8 combines with J gene TRBJ1-3; 7 nucleotides agree with TRBD1. CDR3 size: 17 residues. J gave up 0 bases and V 6 bases, and 11 bases lay outside the gene matches. CDR1 and CDR2 from the germline V gene are SGHVS and FQNEAQ. The chain's CDR3 is CASSLTRQGNSGNTIYF. The CDR3 bases are TGTGCCAGCAGTCTCACCCGACAGGGTAACTCTGGAAACACCATATATTTT. The entire variable domain, with the rest obtained from reference TRBV7-8 and TRBJ1-3, is as follows: GAGVSQSPRYKVAKRGQDVALRCDPISGHVSLFWYQQALGQGPEFLTYFQNEAQLDKSGLPSDRFFAERPEGSVSTLKIQRTQQEDSAVYLCASSLTRQGNSGNTIYFGEGSWLTVV.

In the case of this clonotype: The junction differs from germline at one of its ends, possibly a read error. The V call is TRBV7-7, the J call TRBJ2-7; D may be TRBD1 (5 bases). Germline loops: CDR1 SSHAT, CDR2 FNYEAQ (reference sequence). The CDR3 runs 15 residues. DNA for the CDR3: TGTGCTAGCAGCCGAGGAGTGGGGCCGGACTACGAGCAGTACTTC. It codes for CASSRGVGPDYEQYF.

This clonotype was found many times. The gene calls are TRBV5-1 and TRBJ2-7; possibly TRBD2 for D (5 bases). CDR1 and CDR2 from the germline V gene are SGHRS and YFSETQ. Trimming removed 0 bases at V and 1 base at J, with 11 bases between. This CDR3 is 15 amino acids long. The CDR3 loop reads CASSLDGKGSYEQYF. The CDR3 DNA is TGCGCCAGCAGCTTGGACGGGAAGGGTTCCTACGAGCAGTACTTC.

This clonotype appeared a few times. The gene calls are TRBV2 and TRBJ2-7; 8 positions agree with TRBD2. CDR1 SNHLY and CDR2 FYNNEI come from the germline V gene. The CDR3 runs to 15 residues. V lost 6 bases to trimming and J lost 3 bases; unmatched junction nucleotides: 10. The CDR3 DNA is TGTGCCAGCAGCATGAAGCGGGGGCTGAACTACGAGCAGTACTTC. This encodes CASSMKRGLNYEQYF.

This clonotype has a count of ten or more. This chain joins TRBV9 and TRBJ1-2, with 10 bases aligning to TRBD1. Germline V gene lookup returns CDR1 SGDLS and CDR2 YYNGEE. Losses at the gene ends were 3 bases for V and 3 bases for J; bases not matched to a gene: 2. The CDR3 has 14 residues. The CDR3 sequence: CASSAGQGDYGYTF. As DNA, the CDR3 is TGTGCCAGCAGCGCCGGACAGGGGGACTATGGCTACACCTTC. The whole variable domain, remainder taken from reference TRBV9 and TRBJ1-2, is DSGVTQTPKHLITATGQRVTLRCSPRSGDLSVYWYQQSLDQGLQFLIQYYNGEERAKGNILERFSAQQFPDLHSELNLSSLELGDSALYFCASSAGQGDYGYTFGSGTRLTVV.

A few counts support this clonotype. CDR3: CSVGGQIYGYTF. The CDR3 nucleotides are TGCAGCGTGGGGGGCCAAATATATGGCTACACCTTC. The chain couples TRBV29-1 to TRBJ1-2; D perhaps matches TRBD1 (6 bases). The CDR3 sequence is 12 residues long. Per germline, CDR1 SQVTM and CDR2 ANQGSEA. V was shortened by 6 bases and J by 5 bases, with 13 bases between the two germline ends.

This clonotype was seen a handful of times. The chain employs TRBV7-9 and TRBJ2-5, with D possibly TRBD2 on 6 matching bases. The V and J ends lost 1 base and 5 bases respectively, with 14 bases between them. The CDR3 contains 15 residues. Germline values: CDR1 SEHNR, CDR2 FQNEAQ (reference sequence). For the CDR3, the DNA is TGTGCCAGCAGCTTAGGGGGACTGGCCTCGGAGACCCAGTACTTC. Protein sequence: CASSLGGLASETQYF.

This clonotype was counted only a few times. The J gene is TRBJ2-3, the V gene TRBV18, with a possible D match to TRBD2 (5 bases). Germline lookup yields CDR1 KGHSH and CDR2 LQKENI. The CDR3 runs 15 residues. Deletions cut 0 bases from V and 5 bases from J, with 12 bases between. Here the CDR3 DNA reads TGTGCCAGCTCACCACCCCCCCGGGGTGGAGATACGCAGTATTTT. Its protein product is CASSPPPRGGDTQYF.

This clonotype came up a few times. This chain connects TRBV9 to TRBJ2-2, with D possibly TRBD1 on 6 matching bases. The CDR3 is 15 residues long. V shed 0 bases and J shed 3 bases, with 9 bases lying between them. The germline gives CDR1 SGDLS, CDR2 YYNGEE. The CDR3 sequence is CASSVVQGYTGELFF. The CDR3 DNA reads as TGTGCCAGCAGCGTAGTTCAGGGGTACACCGGGGAGCTGTTTTTT.

This clonotype was picked up a small number of times. The CDR3 DNA follows: TGTGCCAGCAGCTTAAGCCCCCAACTAGTTGAGCAGTTCTTC. Its translation: CASSLSPQLVEQFF. The rearrangement uses TRBV7-3 and TRBJ2-1, with a tentative D call TRBD2 (5 bases). Germline-derived CDR1 and CDR2 are SGHTA and FQGTGA. The CDR3 loop spans 14 amino acids. With 1 base removed from V and 9 bases from J, the gap between germline ends came to 13 bases. The full variable domain, completed using reference TRBV7-3 and TRBJ2-1, is GAGVSQTPSNKVTEKGKYVELRCDPISGHTALYWYRQSLGQGPEFLIYFQGTGAADDSGLPNDRFFAVRPEGSVSTLKIQRTERGDSAVYLCASSLSPQLVEQFFGPGTRLTVL.

This clonotype was counted a few times. The V call is TRBV5-5, the J call TRBJ2-5; 8 bases agree with TRBD2. V lost 0 bases to trimming and J lost 2 bases; unmatched junction nucleotides: 3. Germline-derived CDR1 and CDR2 are SGHKS and YYEKEE (reference sequence). The CDR3 has 15 amino acids. For the CDR3, the DNA is TGTGCCAGCAGCTTGGGACTAGCGAATCAAGAGACCCAGTACTTC. Protein sequence: CASSLGLANQETQYF.

This clonotype was recorded a few times. V and J are TRBV3-1 and TRBJ2-7; D gene ambiguous. There are 17 residues in the CDR3. CDR1 is LGHDT and CDR2 is YNNKEL in the germline V gene (reference sequence). Between the trimmed V and J ends, which lost 0 bases and 1 base, there was a span of 16 bases. The CDR3 sequence: CASSQDLGSFLSYEQYF. As DNA, the CDR3 is TGTGCCAGCAGCCAAGATCTGGGCAGTTTCCTTTCCTACGAGCAGTACTTC.

This clonotype appeared a few times. The J gene is TRBJ2-1, the V gene TRBV29-1; TRBD2 matches 8 bases. Germline CDR1 SQVTM, CDR2 ANQGSEA. Unmatched junction bases numbered 15, after V lost 3 bases and J lost 5 bases. This CDR3 has 17 amino acids. The CDR3 is CSVDQFLGAGENNEQFF. Written as DNA, the CDR3 is TGCAGCGTTGACCAATTTCTGGGAGCGGGGGAAAACAATGAGCAGTTCTTC.

The chain uses TRBV2 and TRBJ2-7, with 11 bases that match TRBD2. The germline gives CDR1 SNHLY, CDR2 FYNNEI. This CDR3 is 16 amino acids long. V lost 6 bases, J lost 4 bases, and 11 bases stayed unmatched. CDR3 residues: CASSPRRLAGRYEQYF. CDR3 nucleotide sequence: TGTGCCAGCAGCCCCCGGCGACTAGCGGGGCGGTACGAGCAGTACTTC.

The chain couples TRBV6-4 to TRBJ2-3; 7 bases map to TRBD2. The CDR3 is 15 amino acids. J lost 6 bases, V lost 0 bases, and 6 bases had no gene match. Germline-derived CDR1 and CDR2 are MRHNA and SNTAGT. The CDR3 DNA is TGTGCCAGCAGTGACTCGACTCTCGGGGGGGATACGCAGTATTTT. Translation: CASSDSTLGGDTQYF.

This clonotype was detected a few times. The chain couples TRBV7-2 to TRBJ1-5; D gene ambiguous. V was cut by 5 bases and J by 0 bases, with 8 bases left in between. The germline CDR1 and CDR2 sequences are SGHTA and FQGNSA. This CDR3 comprises 14 residues. CDR3: CASSPRGSNQPQHF. CDR3 coding DNA: TGTGCCAGCAGCCCAAGAGGTAGCAATCAGCCCCAGCATTTT.

CDR3 protein: CASSPTLRTVSNQPQHF. The CDR3 DNA reads as TGTGCCAGCAGTCCGACACTCCGGACAGTAAGCAATCAGCCCCAGCATTTT. The chain is built from TRBV28 and TRBJ1-5; possibly TRBD1 for D (6 bases). The CDR3 length is 17 residues. Between the trimmed V and J ends, which lost 5 bases and 1 base, there was a span of 18 bases. Germline V gene sequence: CDR1 MDHEN, CDR2 SYDVKM.